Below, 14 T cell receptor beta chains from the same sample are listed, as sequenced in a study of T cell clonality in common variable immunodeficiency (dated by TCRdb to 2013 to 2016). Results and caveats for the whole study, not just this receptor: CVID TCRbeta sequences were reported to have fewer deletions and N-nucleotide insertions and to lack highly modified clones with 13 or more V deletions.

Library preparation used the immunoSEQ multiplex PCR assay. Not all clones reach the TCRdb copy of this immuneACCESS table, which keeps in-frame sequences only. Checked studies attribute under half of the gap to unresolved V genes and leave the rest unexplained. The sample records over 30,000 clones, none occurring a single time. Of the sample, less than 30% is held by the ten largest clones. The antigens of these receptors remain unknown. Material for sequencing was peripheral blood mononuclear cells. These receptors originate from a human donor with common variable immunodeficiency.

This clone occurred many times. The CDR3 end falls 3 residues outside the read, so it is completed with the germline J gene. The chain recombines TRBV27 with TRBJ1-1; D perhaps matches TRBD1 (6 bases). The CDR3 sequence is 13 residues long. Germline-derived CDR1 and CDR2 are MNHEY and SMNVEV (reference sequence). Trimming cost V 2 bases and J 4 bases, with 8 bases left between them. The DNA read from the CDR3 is TGTGCCAGCAGTTTAAGAGGGGGCACTGAA. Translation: CASSLRGGTE. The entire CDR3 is CASSLRGGTEAFF.

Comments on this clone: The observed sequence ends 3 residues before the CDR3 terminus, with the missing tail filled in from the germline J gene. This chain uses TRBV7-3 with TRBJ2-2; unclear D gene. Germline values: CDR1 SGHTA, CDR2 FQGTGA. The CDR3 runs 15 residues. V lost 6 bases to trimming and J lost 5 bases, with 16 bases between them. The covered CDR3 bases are TGTGCCAGCAGTCCCGAAAAAAGGGTAACCGGGGAG. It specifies CASSPEKRVTGE. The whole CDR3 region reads CASSPEKRVTGELFF.

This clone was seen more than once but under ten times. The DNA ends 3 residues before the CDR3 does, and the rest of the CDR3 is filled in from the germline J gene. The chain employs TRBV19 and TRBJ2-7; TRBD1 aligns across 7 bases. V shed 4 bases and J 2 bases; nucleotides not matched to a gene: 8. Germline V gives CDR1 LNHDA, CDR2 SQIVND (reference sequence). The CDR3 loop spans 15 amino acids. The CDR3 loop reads CASSTFTGTAYEQYF. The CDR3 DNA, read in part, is TGTGCCAGTAGTACCTTTACCGGGACAGCCTACGAG. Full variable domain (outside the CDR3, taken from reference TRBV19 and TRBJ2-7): DGGITQSPKYLFRKEGQNVTLSCEQNLNHDAMYWYRQDPGQGLRLIYYSQIVNDFQKGDIAEGYSVSREKKESFPLTVTSAQKNPTAFYLCASSTFTGTAYEQYFGPGTRLTVT.

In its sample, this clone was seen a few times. This chain's CDR3 is CSARTSGRRTDTQYF. The part of the CDR3 DNA that was read is TGCAGTGCTAGGACTAGCGGGAGGCGCACAGATACG. This chain joins TRBV20-1 and TRBJ2-3; 13 nucleotides agree with TRBD2. The read comes to an end 3 residues before the CDR3 does, leaving the germline J gene to fill in the end. Germline loops: CDR1 DFQATT, CDR2 SNEGSKA (reference sequence). Losses at the gene ends were 3 bases for V and 1 base for J; bases not matched to a gene: 1. CDR3 length: 15 residues.

The sequenced part of the CDR3 DNA is TGCGCCAGCAGCCGGGACAGCCTTAATGAAAAA. This translates into CASSRDSLNEK. From start to end, the CDR3 is CASSRDSLNEKLFF. The J gene is TRBJ1-4, the V gene TRBV5-1, with 7 bases that match TRBD1. Read data end 3 residues before the CDR3 end; the end is taken from the germline J gene. Trimming took 4 bases from V and 4 from J; bases not matched to a gene: 4. CDR1 and CDR2 (germline): SGHRS, YFSETQ. This CDR3 has 14 amino acids.

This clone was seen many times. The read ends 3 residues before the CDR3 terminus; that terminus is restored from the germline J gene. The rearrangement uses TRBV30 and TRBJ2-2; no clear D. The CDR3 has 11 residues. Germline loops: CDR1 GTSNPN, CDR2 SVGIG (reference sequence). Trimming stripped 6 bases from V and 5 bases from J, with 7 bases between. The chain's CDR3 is CACTRTGELFF. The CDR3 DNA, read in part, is TGTGCCTGTACAAGGACCGGGGAG.

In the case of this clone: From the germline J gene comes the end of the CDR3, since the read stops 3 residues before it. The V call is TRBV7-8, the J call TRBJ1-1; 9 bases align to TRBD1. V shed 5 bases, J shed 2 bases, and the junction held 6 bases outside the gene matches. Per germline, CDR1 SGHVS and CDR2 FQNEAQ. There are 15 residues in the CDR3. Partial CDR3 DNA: TGTGCCAGCAGCCCGCGGGACAGGGTCAACACTGAA. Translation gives CASSPRDRVNTE. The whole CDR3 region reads CASSPRDRVNTEAFF.

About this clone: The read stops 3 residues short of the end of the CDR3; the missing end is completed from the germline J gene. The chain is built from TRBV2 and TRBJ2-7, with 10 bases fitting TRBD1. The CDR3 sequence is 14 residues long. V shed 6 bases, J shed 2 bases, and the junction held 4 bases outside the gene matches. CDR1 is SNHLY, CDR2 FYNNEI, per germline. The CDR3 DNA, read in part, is TGTGCCAGCAGAGGGACAGGGGCCCCCTACGAG. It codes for CASRGTGAPYE. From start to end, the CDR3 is CASRGTGAPYEQYF.

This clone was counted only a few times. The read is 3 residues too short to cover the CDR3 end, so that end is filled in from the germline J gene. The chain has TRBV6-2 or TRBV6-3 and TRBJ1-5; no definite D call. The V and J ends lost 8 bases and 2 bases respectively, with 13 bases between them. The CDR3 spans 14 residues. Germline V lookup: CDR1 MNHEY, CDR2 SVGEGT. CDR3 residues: CASDLVGGNQPQHF. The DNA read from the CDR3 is TGTGCCAGCGATTTAGTCGGGGGCAATCAGCCC.

The CDR3 reads CASTLTGGDYGYTF. The part of the CDR3 DNA that was read is TGCGCCAGCACCTTGACAGGGGGCGACTATGGC. J is TRBJ1-2 and V is TRBV10-2, with 10 bases lining up with TRBD1. The observed sequence ends 3 residues before the CDR3 terminus, with the missing tail filled in from the germline J gene. The CDR3 is 14 residues long. Trimming took 7 bases from V and 3 from J; bases not matched to a gene: 5. The germline CDR1 and CDR2 sequences are WSHSY and SAAADI.

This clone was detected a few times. This CDR3 is CASLLAANTGELFF. CDR3 DNA (partial): TGTGCCAGTCTTCTAGCGGCGAACACCGGGGAG. The J gene is TRBJ2-2, the V gene TRBV2; 7 bases map to TRBD2. Coverage ceases 3 residues before the CDR3 finishes, and the germline J gene fills in the end. V lost 9 bases, J lost 0 bases, and 4 bases stayed unmatched. The CDR3 runs to 14 residues. CDR1 and CDR2 from the germline V gene are SNHLY and FYNNEI.

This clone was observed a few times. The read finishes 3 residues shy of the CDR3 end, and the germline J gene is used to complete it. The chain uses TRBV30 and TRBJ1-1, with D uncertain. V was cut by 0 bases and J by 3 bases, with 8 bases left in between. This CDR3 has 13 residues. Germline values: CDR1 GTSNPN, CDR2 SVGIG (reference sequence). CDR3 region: CAWSVLGYTEAFF. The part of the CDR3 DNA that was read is TGTGCCTGGAGTGTACTGGGCTACACTGAA.

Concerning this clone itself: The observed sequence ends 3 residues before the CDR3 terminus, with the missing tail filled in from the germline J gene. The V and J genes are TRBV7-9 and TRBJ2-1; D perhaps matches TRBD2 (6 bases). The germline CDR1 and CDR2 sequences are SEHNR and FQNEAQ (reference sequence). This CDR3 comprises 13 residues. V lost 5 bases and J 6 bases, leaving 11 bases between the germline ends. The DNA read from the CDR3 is TGTGCCAGCAGCCCCGGGACTCCCAATGAG. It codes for CASSPGTPNE. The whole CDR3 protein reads CASSPGTPNEQFF.

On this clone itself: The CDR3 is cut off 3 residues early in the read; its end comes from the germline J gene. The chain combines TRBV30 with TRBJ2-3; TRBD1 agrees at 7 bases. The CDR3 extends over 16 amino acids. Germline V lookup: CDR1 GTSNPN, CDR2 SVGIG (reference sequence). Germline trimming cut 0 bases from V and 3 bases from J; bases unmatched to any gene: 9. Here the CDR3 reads CAWSVRQGVVTDTQYF. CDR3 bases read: TGTGCCTGGAGTGTACGTCAGGGGGTTGTTACAGATACG.